This paragraph reports one T cell receptor beta chain. This record belongs to a study of CD8 T cells in Susac syndrome. It was with random hexamers that 0.5 to 1 ug RNA was reverse transcribed. TCRdb passed the immunoSEQ multiplex PCR reads through MiXCR, listing each CDR3 protein once. This table holds more than 100,000 distinct CDR3 sequences, over 80% found once. From germline, CDR1 is LNHNV and CDR2 YYDKDF (reference sequence). The length of the CDR3 is 14 residues. Between the trimmed V and J ends, which lost 3 bases and 4 bases, there was a span of 10 bases. This chain uses TRBV15 with TRBJ2-1; D gene ambiguous. The material sequenced was CD8+ T cells from PBMCs. This TCR was recovered from a human donor with multiple sclerosis. The DNA for the CDR3 is TGTGCCACCAGCAGGAGAGACGGTTACAATGAGCAGTTCTTC. This codes for CATSRRDGYNEQFF.